The T cell receptor (beta chain) described here comes from a study of shared clonotypes between healthy human individuals. V lost 3 bases and J 0 bases, leaving 5 bases between the germline ends. Germline V gene lookup returns CDR1 LNHDA and CDR2 SQIVND (reference sequence). The CDR3 spans 14 residues. Profiling relied on immunoSEQ multiplex PCR, and the TCRdb table lists in-frame clones only, not all of them. The data show 490,000 or so clones, about 82% seen once. Sample: PBMCs. The clonotype was recovered from a woman in her 40s in good health. Some clones in this sample may be carry-over from other donors' samples. The chain recombines TRBV19 with TRBJ1-4; D ambiguous. The CDR3 DNA reads TGTGCCAGTAGTATGCAGGCAACTAATGAAAAACTGTTTTTT. Translation gives CASSMQATNEKLFF.